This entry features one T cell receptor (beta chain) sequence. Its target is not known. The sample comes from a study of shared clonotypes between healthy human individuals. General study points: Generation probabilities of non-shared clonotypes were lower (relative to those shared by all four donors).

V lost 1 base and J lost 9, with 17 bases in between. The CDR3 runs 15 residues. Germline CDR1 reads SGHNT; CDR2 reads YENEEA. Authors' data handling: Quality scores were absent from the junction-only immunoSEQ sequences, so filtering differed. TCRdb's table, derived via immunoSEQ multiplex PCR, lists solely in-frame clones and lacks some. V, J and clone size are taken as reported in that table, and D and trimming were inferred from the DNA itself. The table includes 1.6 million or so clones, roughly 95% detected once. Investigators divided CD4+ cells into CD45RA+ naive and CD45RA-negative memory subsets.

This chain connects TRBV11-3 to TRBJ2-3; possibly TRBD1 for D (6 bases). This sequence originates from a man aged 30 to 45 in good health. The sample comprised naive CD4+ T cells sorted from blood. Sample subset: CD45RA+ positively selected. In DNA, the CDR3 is TGTGCCAGCAGCTTAGGATCCCTTACAGGGTCCACGCAGTATTTT. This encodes CASSLGSLTGSTQYF.